This TCR beta chain was observed in a study of T cells in Graves' hyperthyroidism and ophthalmopathy. Trimming cost V 0 bases and J 5 bases; bases outside gene matches: 2. The length of the CDR3 is 14 residues. Germline V CDR1 and CDR2: SGHDT, YYEEEE. Note on this clonotype: The antigen is undetermined. A much larger clone sits a single nucleotide away, making a read error possible.

Amplification of TCR beta CDR3 regions was performed using RNA transcripts as template. TCR CDR3 underwent first-round RT-PCR with the HTBI primer set. TCRdb reanalysed the multiplex PCR reads using MiXCR and keeps one entry per CDR3 protein. Of roughly 350,000 distinct CDR3 sequences in the sample, around 13% were seen once. Study-wide points: Most thyroid clonotypes expanded above 0.001 were also detected in blood.

The TCR was taken from a woman in her thirties or forties with Graves' ophthalmopathy. The V call is TRBV5-6, the J call TRBJ2-1; the match to TRBD2 covers 7 bases. Sequencing used blood. The CDR3 spells CASSLVGGDNEQFF. The CDR3, as DNA: TGTGCCAGCAGCTTGGTTGGGGGGGACAATGAGCAGTTCTTC.